A single sample is the source of the 21 T cell receptor beta chains below, sequenced in a study of T-cell reconstitution after alpha-beta-depleted transplantation in children. Molecular barcoding with unique molecular identifiers was used for the TCRbeta library. TCRdb processed the PCR reads anew with MiXCR; each CDR3 protein has one entry. Of hundreds of thousands of distinct CDR3 sequences detected, under 20% appear once; the ten largest clones hold approximately 40%. Sequencing was performed on PBMCs, mostly from graft donor cells, taken 360 days after TCRalphabeta/CD19-depleted stem cell transplant. The receptors originated from a male patient between 2 and 10 years old who had a stem cell transplant for acute lymphoblastic leukemia, so the T cells may come from the graft donor.

V and J are TRBV11-2 and TRBJ1-5, with D possibly being TRBD1 (6 bases). The CDR3 runs 14 residues. Germline CDR1 is SGHAT and CDR2 is FQNNGV. The V end lost 3 bases, the J end lost 7 bases, and 13 bases lay between the germline ends. The CDR3 region has the DNA TGTGCCAGCAGCTTTACAGGGTTGAGGCAGCCCCAGCATTTT. This codes for CASSFTGLRQPQHF.

The chain uses TRBV7-9 and TRBJ2-7, with D possibly being TRBD1 or TRBD2 (5 bases each). The ends were cut back, 5 bases at V and 8 bases at J, with 13 bases in the middle. The germline V gene encodes CDR1 SEHNR and CDR2 FQNEAQ (reference sequence). The CDR3 sequence is 12 residues long. The CDR3 spells CASSQGRPKQYF. Written as DNA, the CDR3 is TGTGCCAGCAGCCAGGGACGGCCGAAGCAGTACTTC.

In its sample, this clonotype was seen a few times. V and J are TRBV10-3 and TRBJ2-2; D remains unclear. The CDR3 totals 12 residues. V was shortened by 4 bases and J by 3 bases, with 3 bases between the two germline ends. The germline CDR1 and CDR2 sequences are ENHRY and SYGVKD. CDR3 sequence (DNA): TGTGCCATCAGTGGCTACACCGGGGAGCTGTTTTTT. Encoded protein: CAISGYTGELFF.

The rearrangement joins TRBV11-2 to TRBJ2-4; 7 bases match TRBD1. Germline V gene data show CDR1 as SGHAT and CDR2 as FQNNGV. The junction had 7 bases not matched to a gene; V was cut back by 5 bases and J by 0 bases. CDR3 length: 16 amino acids. CDR3 nucleotide sequence: TGTGCCAGCAGCCTAGGGACAGCTCTAGCCAAAAACATTCAGTACTTC. This codes for CASSLGTALAKNIQYF.

V usage is TRBV11-3 and J usage is TRBJ2-1; TRBD2 matches at 7 bases. The ends lost 1 base at V and 9 bases at J; junction bases unmatched: 18. CDR1 and CDR2 from the germline V gene are SGHNT and YENEEA. This CDR3 spans 18 amino acids. CDR3 coding DNA: TGTGCCAGCAGCTTAGGGGTCGGGACTAAGATCTTCTACGGTGAGCAGTTCTTC. Its translation is CASSLGVGTKIFYGEQFF.

The DNA of the CDR3 is TGTGCCAGCGCTCAGGGGGGAAATGGCTACACCTTC. Translating gives CASAQGGNGYTF. The chain recombines TRBV10-3 with TRBJ1-2; 7 nucleotides line up with TRBD1. Germline CDR1 reads ENHRY; CDR2 reads SYGVKD. The CDR3 has 12 residues. V shed 10 bases, J shed 6 bases, and the junction held 8 bases outside the gene matches.

This clonotype was observed many times. This chain links TRBV12-3 or TRBV12-4 with TRBJ2-2, with D hard to call. V was trimmed by 2 bases and J by 5 bases, leaving 3 bases between them. This CDR3 is 12 amino acids long. CDR3: CASSLKTGELFF. Written as DNA, the CDR3 is TGTGCCAGCAGTTTAAAAACCGGGGAGCTGTTTTTT.

V is TRBV12-3 or TRBV12-4 and J is TRBJ1-2; maybe TRBD1 (5 bases). The CDR3 is 14 residues long. The V gene lost 4 bases and the J gene lost 4 bases, with 13 bases spanning the gap. Here the CDR3 reads CASSWSQGIYGYTF. DNA of the CDR3: TGTGCCAGCAGTTGGTCCCAGGGAATCTATGGCTACACCTTC.

This clonotype has more than one count but fewer than ten. The V gene is TRBV29-1, the J gene TRBJ1-2; the match to TRBD1 covers 9 bases. CDR3 length equals 11 residues. Trimming cost V 5 bases and J 8 bases; bases outside gene matches: 3. The V gene's germline CDR1 is SQVTM and CDR2 ANQGSEA. CDR3 region: CSVRDREGYTF. CDR3 DNA sequence: TGCAGCGTTCGGGACAGGGAAGGCTACACCTTC.

This clonotype was counted between two and nine times. The genes are TRBV20-1 and TRBJ2-7, with D tentatively TRBD2 (6 bases). The CDR3 sequence is 13 residues long. With 3 bases removed from V and 5 bases from J, the gap between germline ends came to 14 bases. Germline values: CDR1 DFQATT, CDR2 SNEGSKA (reference sequence). The CDR3 region is CSASVGGGNEQYF. The DNA of the CDR3 is TGCAGTGCTAGTGTCGGGGGAGGAAACGAGCAGTACTTC.

Only one count was recorded for this clonotype. A much larger clone lies a single base off, so this may be a read error. The rearrangement joins TRBV6-5 to TRBJ2-3, with 8 bases aligning to TRBD1. The CDR3 length is 15 residues. V lost 4 bases and J lost 2; bases outside the gene matches: 5. The germline V gene has CDR1 MNHEY and CDR2 SVGAGI. The CDR3 DNA sequence: TGTGCCAGCAGTTCAGGGGGCGAGGTCACAGATACGCAGTATTTT. It codes for CASSSGGEVTDTQYF.

The rearrangement links TRBV7-8 to TRBJ1-5; D is unclear. CDR3 size: 12 residues. V was shortened by 4 bases and J by 3 bases, with 4 bases between the two germline ends. In germline, CDR1 is SGHVS, CDR2 FQNEAQ. Written as DNA, the CDR3 is TGTGCCAGCAGCTGGCCCAATCAGCCCCAGCATTTT. Protein product: CASSWPNQPQHF.

The rearrangement joins TRBV12-3 or TRBV12-4 to TRBJ2-7; maybe TRBD2 (6 bases). V gave up 3 bases and J gave up 3 bases, with 12 bases separating them. This CDR3 comprises 14 residues. CDR3 sequence (DNA): TGTGCCAGCAGTTTGCGGGGACGGAACTACGAGCAGTACTTC. It encodes CASSLRGRNYEQYF.

This clonotype turned up a few times. The V and J genes are TRBV12-3 or TRBV12-4 and TRBJ2-5; TRBD2 aligns across 13 bases. The CDR3 is 16 residues long. J was trimmed by 4 bases and V by 6 bases; bases with no gene match: 8. CDR3 DNA: TGTGCCAGCAGCCCTACTAGCGGGAGGGCCAGAGAGACCCAGTACTTC. The encoded protein is CASSPTSGRARETQYF.

This rearrangement joins TRBV7-9 to TRBJ2-5, with D maybe TRBD1 (6 bases). This CDR3 is 14 amino acids long. The V gene lost 4 bases and the J gene lost 2 bases, with 11 bases spanning the gap. Germline assignment: CDR1 SEHNR and CDR2 FQNEAQ (reference sequence). In DNA form, the CDR3 reads TGTGCCAGCAGCTCGGGACATGCTCAAGAGACCCAGTACTTC. Translated: CASSSGHAQETQYF.

This clonotype turned up a few times. The J gene is TRBJ2-7, the V gene TRBV11-2, with D maybe TRBD1 (5 bases). Germline V gene lookup returns CDR1 SGHAT and CDR2 FQNNGV. The CDR3 length is 16 residues. The germline V and J ends were trimmed by 1 base and 4 bases, with 17 bases remaining between them. This chain's CDR3 is CASSLVGAGLYYEQYF. The CDR3 DNA is TGTGCCAGCAGCTTAGTAGGGGCAGGGTTGTATTACGAGCAGTACTTC.

This clonotype showed up many times. The rearrangement links TRBV12-3 or TRBV12-4 to TRBJ1-1; D is uncertain. The CDR3 is 11 amino acids. V was trimmed by 5 bases and J by 1 base, leaving 2 bases between them. CDR3 residues: CASSGNTEAFF. The DNA of the CDR3 is TGTGCCAGCAGTGGGAACACTGAAGCTTTCTTT.

The chain has TRBV4-2 and TRBJ2-2, with 12 positions matching TRBD2. The junction had 5 bases not matched to a gene; V was cut back by 3 bases and J by 0 bases. Germline lookup yields CDR1 LGHNA and CDR2 YNFKEQ. This CDR3 region has 18 residues. The CDR3 DNA reads as TGTGCCAGCAGCCAGATACTAGCGGGGGGAGCGAACACCGGGGAGCTGTTTTTT. Translation: CASSQILAGGANTGELFF.

Concerning this clonotype: Given the absence of the conserved phenylalanine or tryptophan at the CDR3 end, a read error is likely. This rearrangement joins TRBV5-5 to TRBJ2-3; 11 positions agree with TRBD2. The CDR3 has 18 amino acids. Germline CDR1 and CDR2: SGHKS and YYEKEE (reference sequence). Trimming removed 0 bases from V and 0 bases from J; junction bases left unmatched: 6. The CDR3, as DNA: TGTGCCAGCAGCTTGGCGGGACTAGCGGCGACTAGCACAGATACGCAGTATTGT. It yields the protein CASSLAGLAATSTDTQYC.

In its sample, this clonotype was seen many times. The rearrangement joins TRBV12-3 or TRBV12-4 to TRBJ2-6; D remains unclear. The germline V and J ends were trimmed by 6 bases and 0 bases, with 6 bases remaining between them. The CDR3 totals 14 residues. The CDR3 nucleotides are TGTGCCAGCAGGCCAGACTCTGGGGCCAACGTCCTGACTTTC. This gives the protein CASRPDSGANVLTF.

The V call is TRBV11-2, the J call TRBJ1-1, with D tentatively TRBD1 (6 bases). This CDR3 is built from 15 residues. Germline V gene data show CDR1 as SGHAT and CDR2 as FQNNGV. V shed 3 bases and J shed 3 bases, with 14 bases lying between them. CDR3 in amino acids: CASSLAPGVDTEAFF. CDR3 nucleotides: TGTGCCAGCAGCTTGGCCCCAGGGGTTGACACTGAAGCTTTCTTT. Looking up the rest from reference TRBV11-2 and TRBJ1-1 gives the full variable domain: EAGVAQSPRYKIIEKRQSVAFWCNPISGHATLYWYQQILGQGPKLLIQFQNNGVVDDSQLPKDRFSAERLKGVDSTLKIQPAKLEDSAVYLCASSLAPGVDTEAFFGQGTRLTVV.